The source of this TCR beta chain is a study of T cells in Graves' hyperthyroidism and ophthalmopathy. It was RNA transcripts that yielded the amplified TCR beta CDR3 regions. First-round RT-PCR targeting the TCR CDR3 was performed with the HTBI primer set. TCRdb called the multiplex PCR reads again in MiXCR, with one record for every CDR3 protein. The top ten clones hold around a sixth of a sample with about 690,000 distinct CDR3 sequences, approximately 15% of them seen once. The CDR3 totals 17 residues. After removal of 3 bases from V and 0 bases from J, the junction contained 8 bases not matched to a gene. Germline loops: CDR1 SGHRS, CDR2 YFSETQ.

This chain uses TRBV5-1 with TRBJ2-3, with 9 bases matching TRBD2. The sequence derives from a man aged 50 to 60 with Graves' hyperthyroidism. The sequenced sample was blood. The CDR3 sequence: CASSSGPTSGSTDTQYF. The DNA of the CDR3 is TGCGCCAGCAGCTCCGGCCCGACTAGCGGAAGCACAGATACGCAGTATTTT.